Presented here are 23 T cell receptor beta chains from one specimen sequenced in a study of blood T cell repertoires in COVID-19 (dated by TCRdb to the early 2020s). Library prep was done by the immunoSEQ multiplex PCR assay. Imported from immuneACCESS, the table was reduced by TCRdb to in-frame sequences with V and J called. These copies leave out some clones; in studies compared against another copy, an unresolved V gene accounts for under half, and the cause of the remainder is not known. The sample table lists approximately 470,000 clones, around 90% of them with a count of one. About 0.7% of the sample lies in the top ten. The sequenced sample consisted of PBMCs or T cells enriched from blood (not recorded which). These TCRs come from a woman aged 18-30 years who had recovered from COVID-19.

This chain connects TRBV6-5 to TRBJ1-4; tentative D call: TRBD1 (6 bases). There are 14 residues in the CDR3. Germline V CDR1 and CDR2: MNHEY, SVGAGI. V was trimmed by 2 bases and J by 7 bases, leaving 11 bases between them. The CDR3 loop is CASSYNRAGEKLFF. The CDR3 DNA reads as TGTGCCAGCAGTTACAACAGGGCGGGTGAAAAACTGTTTTTT.

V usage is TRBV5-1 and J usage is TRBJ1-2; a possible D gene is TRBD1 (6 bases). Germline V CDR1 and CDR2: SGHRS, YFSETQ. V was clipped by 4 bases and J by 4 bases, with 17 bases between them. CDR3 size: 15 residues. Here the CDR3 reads CASSRGGETGYGYTF. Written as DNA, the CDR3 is TGCGCCAGCAGCCGAGGAGGAGAGACAGGCTATGGCTACACCTTC.

CDR3 DNA: TGTGCCAGCAGCCACGACTACTATGAAGCTTTCTTT. Its translation is CASSHDYYEAFF. The V gene is TRBV3-1 (or the pseudogene TRBV3-2), the J gene TRBJ1-1; D is unresolved. The CDR3 totals 12 residues. The V end was cut by 3 bases, the J end by 7 bases, with 9 bases between. Looked up from germline, CDR1 is LGHDT and CDR2 is YNNKEL (reference sequence).

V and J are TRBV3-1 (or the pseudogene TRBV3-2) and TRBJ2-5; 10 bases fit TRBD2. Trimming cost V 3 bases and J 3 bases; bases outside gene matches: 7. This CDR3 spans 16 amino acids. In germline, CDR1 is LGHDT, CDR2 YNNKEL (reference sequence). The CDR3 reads CASSHQIAGGKETQYF. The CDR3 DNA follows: TGTGCCAGCAGCCATCAAATAGCGGGGGGTAAAGAGACCCAGTACTTC.

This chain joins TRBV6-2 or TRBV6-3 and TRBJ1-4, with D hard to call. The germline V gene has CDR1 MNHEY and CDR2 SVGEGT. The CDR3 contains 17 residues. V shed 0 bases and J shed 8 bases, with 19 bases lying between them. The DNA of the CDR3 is TGTGCCAGCAGTTACTCGACCTCGGGAGAGCGGGGAGAAAAACTGTTTTTT. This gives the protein CASSYSTSGERGEKLFF.

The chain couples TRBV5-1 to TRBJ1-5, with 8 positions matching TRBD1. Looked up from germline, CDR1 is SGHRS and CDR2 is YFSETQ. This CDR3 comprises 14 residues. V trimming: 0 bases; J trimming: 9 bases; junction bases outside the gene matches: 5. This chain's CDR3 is CASSLGAGTGPQHF. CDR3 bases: TGCGCCAGCAGCTTGGGGGCTGGGACAGGGCCCCAGCATTTT.

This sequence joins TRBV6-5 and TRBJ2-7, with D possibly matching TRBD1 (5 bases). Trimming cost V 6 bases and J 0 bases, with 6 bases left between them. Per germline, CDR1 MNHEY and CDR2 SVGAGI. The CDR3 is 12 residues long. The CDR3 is CASRDTSYEQYF. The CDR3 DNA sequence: TGTGCCAGCAGGGACACCTCCTACGAGCAGTACTTC.

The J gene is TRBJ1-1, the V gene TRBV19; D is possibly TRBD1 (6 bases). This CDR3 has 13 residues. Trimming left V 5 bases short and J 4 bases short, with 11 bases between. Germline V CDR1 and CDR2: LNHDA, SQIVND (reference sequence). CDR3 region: CASSPRGSTEAFF. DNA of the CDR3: TGTGCCAGTAGTCCCAGGGGTAGCACTGAAGCTTTCTTT.

CDR3 DNA sequence: TGTGCCATCAGTGAGTCGGAGGGGGGGCCCTACATTCAGTACTTC. Its protein product is CAISESEGGPYIQYF. This chain links TRBV10-3 with TRBJ2-4; D might be TRBD2 (7 bases). V was trimmed by 0 bases and J by 8 bases, leaving 14 bases between them. The CDR3 totals 15 residues. Germline lookup yields CDR1 ENHRY and CDR2 SYGVKD.

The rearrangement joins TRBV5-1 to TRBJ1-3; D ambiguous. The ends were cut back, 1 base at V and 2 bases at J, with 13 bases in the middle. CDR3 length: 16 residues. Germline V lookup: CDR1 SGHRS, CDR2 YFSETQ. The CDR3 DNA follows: TGCGCCAGCAGCTTGAACGGAGTTCTTACTGGAAACACCATATATTTT. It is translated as CASSLNGVLTGNTIYF.

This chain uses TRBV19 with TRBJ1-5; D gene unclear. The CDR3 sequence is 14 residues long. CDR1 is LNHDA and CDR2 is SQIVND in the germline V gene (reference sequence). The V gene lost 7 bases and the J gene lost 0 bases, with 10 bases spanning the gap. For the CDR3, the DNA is TGTGCCAGTAACGCGGGGTATAGCAATCAGCCCCAGCATTTT. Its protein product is CASNAGYSNQPQHF.

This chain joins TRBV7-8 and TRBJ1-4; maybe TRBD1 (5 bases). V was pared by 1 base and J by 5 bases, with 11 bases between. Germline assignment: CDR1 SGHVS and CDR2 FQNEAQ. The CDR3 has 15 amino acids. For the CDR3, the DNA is TGTGCCAGCAGCTTAGGGGAGGGACTAAATGAAAAACTGTTTTTT. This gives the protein CASSLGEGLNEKLFF.

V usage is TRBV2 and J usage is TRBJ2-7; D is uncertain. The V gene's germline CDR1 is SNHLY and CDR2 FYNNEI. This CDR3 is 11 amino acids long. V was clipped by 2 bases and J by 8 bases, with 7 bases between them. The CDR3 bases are TGTGCCAGCAGTGAATGGGCCAAGCAGTACTTC. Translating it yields CASSEWAKQYF.

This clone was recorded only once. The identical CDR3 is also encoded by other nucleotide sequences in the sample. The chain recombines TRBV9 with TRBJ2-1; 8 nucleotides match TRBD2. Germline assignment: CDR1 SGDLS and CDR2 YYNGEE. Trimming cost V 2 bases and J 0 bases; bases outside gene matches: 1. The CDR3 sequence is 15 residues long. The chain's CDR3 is CASSVSGSSYNEQFF. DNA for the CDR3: TGTGCCAGCAGCGTGAGCGGGAGCTCCTACAATGAGCAGTTCTTC.

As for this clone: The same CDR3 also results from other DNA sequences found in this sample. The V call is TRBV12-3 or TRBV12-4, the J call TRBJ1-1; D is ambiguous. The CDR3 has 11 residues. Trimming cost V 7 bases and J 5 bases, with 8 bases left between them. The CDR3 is CASTRGTEAFF. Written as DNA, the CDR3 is TGTGCCAGCACCCGGGGAACTGAAGCTTTCTTT.

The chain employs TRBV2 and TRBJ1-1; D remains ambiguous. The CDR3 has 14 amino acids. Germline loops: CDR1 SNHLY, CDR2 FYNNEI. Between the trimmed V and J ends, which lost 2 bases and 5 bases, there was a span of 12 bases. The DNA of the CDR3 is TGTGCCAGCAGTGAACTCCTACGAGGGACTGAAGCTTTCTTT. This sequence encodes CASSELLRGTEAFF.

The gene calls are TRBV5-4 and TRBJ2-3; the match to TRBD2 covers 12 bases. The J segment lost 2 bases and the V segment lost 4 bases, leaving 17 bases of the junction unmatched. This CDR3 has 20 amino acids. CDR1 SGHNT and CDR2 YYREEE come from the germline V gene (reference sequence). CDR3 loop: CASSDNTGLAGLYTTDTQYF. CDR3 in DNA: TGTGCCAGCAGCGACAACACTGGACTAGCGGGGCTATATACCACAGATACGCAGTATTTT.

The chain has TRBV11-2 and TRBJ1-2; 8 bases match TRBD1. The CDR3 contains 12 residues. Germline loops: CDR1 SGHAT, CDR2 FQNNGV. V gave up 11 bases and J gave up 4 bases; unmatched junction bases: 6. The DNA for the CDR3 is TGTGCCTCCAGGGGGCCTGGCTATGGCTACACCTTC. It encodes CASRGPGYGYTF. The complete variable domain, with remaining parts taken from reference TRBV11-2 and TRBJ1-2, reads EAGVAQSPRYKIIEKRQSVAFWCNPISGHATLYWYQQILGQGPKLLIQFQNNGVVDDSQLPKDRFSAERLKGVDSTLKIQPAKLEDSAVYLCASRGPGYGYTFGSGTRLTVV.

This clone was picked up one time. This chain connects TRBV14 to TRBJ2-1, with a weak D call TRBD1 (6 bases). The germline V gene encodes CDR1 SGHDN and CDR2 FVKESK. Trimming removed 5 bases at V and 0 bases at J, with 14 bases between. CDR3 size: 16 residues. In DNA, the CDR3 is TGTGCCAGCAGCTCGCTGACAGGATACTCCTACAATGAGCAGTTCTTC. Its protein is CASSSLTGYSYNEQFF.

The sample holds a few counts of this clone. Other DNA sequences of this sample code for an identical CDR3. CDR3 loop: CAISGQGADTEAFF. For the CDR3, the DNA is TGTGCCATCAGTGGACAGGGGGCCGACACTGAAGCTTTCTTT. The chain joins TRBV10-3 to TRBJ1-1; 10 nucleotides agree with TRBD1. V was clipped by 4 bases and J by 3 bases; unmatched bases: 2. The CDR3 totals 14 residues. The germline gives CDR1 ENHRY, CDR2 SYGVKD.

CDR3 coding DNA: TGCGCCAGCAGCTTTGGTGGCAGAACCTCCTTGAACACTGAAGCTTTCTTT. Translated, it gives CASSFGGRTSLNTEAFF. This chain uses TRBV5-1 with TRBJ1-1; D uncertain. The CDR3 extends over 17 amino acids. V lost 2 bases, J lost 0 bases, and 17 bases lay in between. In germline, CDR1 is SGHRS, CDR2 YFSETQ.

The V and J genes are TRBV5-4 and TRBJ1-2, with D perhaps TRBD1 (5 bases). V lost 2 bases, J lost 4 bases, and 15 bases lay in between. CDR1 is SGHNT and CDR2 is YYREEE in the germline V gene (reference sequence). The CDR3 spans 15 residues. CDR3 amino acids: CASSLWTGDFYGYTF. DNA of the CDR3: TGTGCCAGCAGCTTATGGACGGGGGACTTCTATGGCTACACCTTC. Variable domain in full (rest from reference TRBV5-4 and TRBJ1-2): ETGVTQSPTHLIKTRGQQVTLRCSSQSGHNTVSWYQQALGQGPQFIFQYYREEENGRGNFPPRFSGLQFPNYSSELNVNALELDDSALYLCASSLWTGDFYGYTFGSGTRLTVV.

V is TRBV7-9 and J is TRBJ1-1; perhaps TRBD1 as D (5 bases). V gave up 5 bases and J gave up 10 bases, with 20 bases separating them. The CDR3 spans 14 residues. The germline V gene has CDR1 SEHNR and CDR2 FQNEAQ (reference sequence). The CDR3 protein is CASSPGVDGGVAFF. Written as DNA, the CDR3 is TGTGCCAGCAGCCCGGGGGTTGACGGGGGAGTAGCTTTCTTT.